The text below deals with one T cell receptor (beta chain). Its antigen is unknown. V was trimmed by 8 bases and J by 4 bases, leaving 22 bases between them. This CDR3 region has 16 residues. Germline CDR1 reads MNHEY; CDR2 reads SVGAGI. TCRdb re-called the 5' RACE reads with MiXCR, one entry per CDR3 protein. The sample carries over 85,000 distinct CDR3 sequences, about 12% recorded once. The data were taken from a study of early T cells in non-severe SARS-CoV-2 infection. The overall study: Unsorted whole-blood RNA was sequenced in bulk, leaving chains unpaired.

Study conclusions and caveats: Private and CD4 specificities were missed by VDJdb matching, which favored anti-spike CD8 responses.

The source of this sequence is an adult who was a healthcare worker with PCR-confirmed SARS-CoV-2 infection or an uninfected control (not recorded which). Material: whole blood. V is TRBV6-5 and J is TRBJ2-3; the D gene is possibly TRBD1 (6 bases). In DNA, the CDR3 is TGTGCCAGCGCACTTAACAAGGGGGTAGGCCCAGATACGCAGTATTTT. As protein: CASALNKGVGPDTQYF.